The entry below describes one TCR beta chain. This specimen belongs to a study of blood T cell repertoires in COVID-19. Only in-frame clones appear in the TCRdb table, and some are missing; sequencing was by immunoSEQ multiplex PCR. The sample lists roughly 500,000 clones, 85% to 90% occurring once. Looked up from germline, CDR1 is SQVTM and CDR2 is ANQGSEA. The CDR3 contains 12 residues. V lost 7 bases and J 4 bases, leaving 10 bases between the germline ends. One Seattle source followed patients from active infection through their disease course. The chain carries TRBV29-1 and TRBJ2-2; D remains ambiguous. The specimen sequenced was peripheral blood. This sequence was found in a man younger than 35 with COVID-19, enrolled during active disease. CDR3 region: CSAEQSTGELFF. The CDR3 nucleotides are TGCAGCGCCGAACAGAGCACCGGGGAGCTGTTTTTT.